The source of this T cell receptor beta chain is a study of shared clonotypes between healthy human individuals. Study observations and caveats: Across subsets, estimated richness was generally greater for naive than for memory populations.

Deep-level settings were used for running the assay. Libraries were prepared by immunoSEQ multiplex PCR; TCRdb keeps only in-frame clonotypes and omits some of them. In the table there are under 2.5 million clones, 85% to 95% of which are singletons. On this clone itself: What it binds is unknown.

J gave up 10 bases and V 3 bases, and 4 bases lay outside the gene matches. The CDR3 is 13 amino acids. In germline, CDR1 is SGHNT, CDR2 YENEEA. This receptor was identified in a man aged 18-30 years in good health. Some clones in this sample may be carry-over from other donors' samples. The chain recombines TRBV11-3 with TRBJ2-1; 9 bases line up with TRBD2. Sequences were obtained from naive CD4+ T cells from PBMCs. Subset indicated: CD45RA+ positively selected. The CDR3 loop reads CASSLTLAGEQFF. The CDR3 nucleotides are TGTGCCAGCAGCTTGACCCTAGCGGGGGAGCAGTTCTTC.